This TCR beta chain was observed in a study of cytomegalovirus exposure and HLA in healthy donors. This clone turned up a few times. The study ran its PCR with 60 Vbeta and 13 Jbeta primers. TCRdb's table, derived via immunoSEQ multiplex PCR, lists solely in-frame clones and lacks some. Altogether around 250,000 clones are present, approximately 80% being singletons, with the ten largest covering about 7.3%. Trimming removed 5 bases from V and 6 bases from J, with 20 bases in between. Germline values: CDR1 LNHDA, CDR2 SQIVND (reference sequence). The CDR3 has 15 amino acids. This receptor was obtained from a woman aged 60-75 years in good health and CMV-seropositive. Sequencing was carried out using PBMCs. V gene TRBV19 combines with J gene TRBJ2-7; a weak D match, TRBD2 (5 bases). The CDR3 is CASSSTWGDSTEQYF. CDR3 in DNA: TGTGCCAGTAGTTCCACATGGGGAGATTCCACCGAGCAGTACTTC.